These T cell receptor beta chains were read from a single sample in a study of cytomegalovirus exposure and HLA in healthy donors. TCRdb's table, derived via immunoSEQ multiplex PCR, lists solely in-frame clones and lacks some. This sample has about 140,000 clones, with roughly four fifths found just once. Source material: PBMCs. The source is a woman between 55 and 75 years old in good health and CMV-seropositive. CDR3s include the opening cysteine and the closing phenylalanine or tryptophan. The order of the fields is D gene, CDR3 length, J gene, V gene, clone size, CDR3 protein, CDR3 DNA. The D gene is left open where the match is weak. Only some rows state a clone size, as once, few, many or a class for expanded clones.

D gene: TRBD1; CDR3 length: 13; J gene: TRBJ1-1; V gene: TRBV4-1; clone size: few; CDR3 protein: CASSQEDRTQAFF; CDR3 DNA: TGCGCCAGCAGCCAAGAGGACAGGACTCAAGCTTTCTTT
D gene: -; CDR3 length: 16; J gene: TRBJ2-1; V gene: TRBV5-1; clone size: -; CDR3 protein: CASSLDLSGDYNEQFF; CDR3 DNA: TGCGCCAGCAGCTTGGATTTGTCAGGGGACTACAATGAGCAGTTCTTC
D gene: TRBD2; CDR3 length: 15; J gene: TRBJ2-2; V gene: TRBV2; clone size: -; CDR3 protein: CASSPLAANTGELFF; CDR3 DNA: TGTGCCAGCAGTCCACTAGCGGCGAACACCGGGGAGCTGTTTTTT
D gene: TRBD2; CDR3 length: 14; J gene: TRBJ2-7; V gene: TRBV5-6; clone size: few; CDR3 protein: CASHRGSSSYEQYF; CDR3 DNA: TGTGCCAGCCACCGCGGGAGCAGCTCCTACGAGCAGTACTTC
D gene: -; CDR3 length: 15; J gene: TRBJ1-5; V gene: TRBV19; clone size: -; CDR3 protein: CASSTGLMSNQPQHF; CDR3 DNA: TGTGCCAGTAGTACAGGGTTAATGAGCAATCAGCCCCAGCATTTT
D gene: TRBD2; CDR3 length: 18; J gene: TRBJ2-7; V gene: TRBV10-3; clone size: -; CDR3 protein: CAITNAGTSSFVGYEQYF; CDR3 DNA: TGTGCCATCACCAACGCCGGGACTAGCAGCTTTGTGGGGTACGAGCAGTACTTC
D gene: -; CDR3 length: 14; J gene: TRBJ2-1; V gene: TRBV6-1; clone size: -; CDR3 protein: CASSEAPRPNEQFF; CDR3 DNA: TGTGCCAGCAGTGAAGCCCCGCGGCCCAATGAGCAGTTCTTC
D gene: TRBD2; CDR3 length: 13; J gene: TRBJ2-7; V gene: TRBV30; clone size: -; CDR3 protein: CAWKRSGGYEQYF; CDR3 DNA: TGTGCCTGGAAGAGGAGCGGGGGCTACGAGCAGTACTTC
D gene: TRBD1; CDR3 length: 14; J gene: TRBJ2-7; V gene: TRBV25-1; clone size: -; CDR3 protein: CASGRQGNSYEQYF; CDR3 DNA: TGTGCCAGCGGGAGACAGGGCAACTCCTACGAGCAGTACTTC
D gene: TRBD1; CDR3 length: 17; J gene: TRBJ1-2; V gene: TRBV7-2; clone size: -; CDR3 protein: CASSLALQGALDYGYTF; CDR3 DNA: TGTGCCAGCAGCTTAGCGCTACAGGGGGCGCTGGACTATGGCTACACCTTC
D gene: -; CDR3 length: 15; J gene: TRBJ1-4; V gene: TRBV5-1; clone size: -; CDR3 protein: CASGEGTPTNEKLFF; CDR3 DNA: TGCGCCAGCGGGGAGGGGACCCCAACTAATGAAAAACTGTTTTTT
D gene: TRBD1; CDR3 length: 13; J gene: TRBJ2-7; V gene: TRBV18; clone size: -; CDR3 protein: CASSPGTGDEQYF; CDR3 DNA: TGTGCCAGCTCACCAGGGACAGGAGACGAGCAGTACTTC
D gene: -; CDR3 length: 17; J gene: TRBJ2-7; V gene: TRBV11-3; clone size: few; CDR3 protein: CASSLGPSGVGSYEQYF; CDR3 DNA: TGTGCCAGCAGCTTAGGCCCCTCGGGGGTGGGCTCCTACGAGCAGTACTTC
D gene: -; CDR3 length: 15; J gene: TRBJ2-3; V gene: TRBV7-3; clone size: -; CDR3 protein: CASSWGVGSTDTQYF; CDR3 DNA: TGTGCCAGCAGCTGGGGGGTAGGCAGCACAGATACGCAGTATTTT
D gene: -; CDR3 length: 15; J gene: TRBJ2-1; V gene: TRBV7-8; clone size: -; CDR3 protein: CASSLADSSYNEQFF; CDR3 DNA: TGTGCCAGCAGCTTAGCGGACAGCTCCTACAATGAGCAGTTCTTC
D gene: TRBD1; CDR3 length: 14; J gene: TRBJ2-3; V gene: TRBV11-2; clone size: -; CDR3 protein: CASSRDRGPDTQYF; CDR3 DNA: TGTGCCAGCAGCCGGGACAGGGGGCCAGATACGCAGTATTTT
D gene: -; CDR3 length: 14; J gene: TRBJ2-3; V gene: TRBV27; clone size: -; CDR3 protein: CASSFAGWADTQYF; CDR3 DNA: TGTGCCAGCAGTTTCGCCGGGTGGGCAGATACGCAGTATTTT
D gene: -; CDR3 length: 13; J gene: TRBJ2-1; V gene: TRBV11-2; clone size: once; CDR3 protein: CASSLGTGIEQFF; CDR3 DNA: TGTGCCAGCAGCTTAGGAACAGGGATAGAGCAGTTCTTC
D gene: -; CDR3 length: 14; J gene: TRBJ2-7; V gene: TRBV5-5; clone size: -; CDR3 protein: CASSLVGRTTEQYF; CDR3 DNA: TGTGCCAGCAGCTTGGTTGGACGGACTACGGAGCAGTACTTC
D gene: -; CDR3 length: 13; J gene: TRBJ2-7; V gene: TRBV7-2; clone size: -; CDR3 protein: CASSPQTQYEQYF; CDR3 DNA: TGTGCCAGCAGCCCTCAGACACAATACGAGCAGTACTTC
D gene: TRBD2; CDR3 length: 14; J gene: TRBJ2-1; V gene: TRBV5-4; clone size: -; CDR3 protein: CASSQGLAGFEQFF; CDR3 DNA: TGTGCCAGCAGCCAGGGACTAGCGGGATTTGAGCAGTTCTTC
D gene: -; CDR3 length: 14; J gene: TRBJ2-5; V gene: TRBV5-4; clone size: -; CDR3 protein: CASSERGGQETQYF; CDR3 DNA: TGTGCCAGCAGCGAGAGAGGAGGTCAAGAGACCCAGTACTTC
D gene: TRBD1; CDR3 length: 14; J gene: TRBJ1-2; V gene: TRBV6-5; clone size: -; CDR3 protein: CASSSGTANYGYTF; CDR3 DNA: TGTGCCAGCAGTTCCGGGACAGCGAACTATGGCTACACCTTC
D gene: -; CDR3 length: 14; J gene: TRBJ2-3; V gene: TRBV7-6; clone size: -; CDR3 protein: CASSLGLGPDTQYF; CDR3 DNA: TGTGCCAGCAGCTTAGGACTAGGGCCAGATACGCAGTATTTT
D gene: TRBD2; CDR3 length: 15; J gene: TRBJ2-1; V gene: TRBV4-1; clone size: -; CDR3 protein: CASSQGLQREGEQFF; CDR3 DNA: TGCGCCAGCAGCCAAGGCCTTCAGCGGGAGGGTGAGCAGTTCTTC
D gene: -; CDR3 length: 13; J gene: TRBJ2-1; V gene: TRBV5-6; clone size: once; CDR3 protein: CASSLNKNNEQFF; CDR3 DNA: TGTGCCAGCAGCTTAAACAAGAACAATGAGCAGTTCTTC
D gene: -; CDR3 length: 14; J gene: TRBJ2-5; V gene: TRBV11-2; clone size: -; CDR3 protein: CASSVVASRETQYF; CDR3 DNA: TGTGCCAGCAGCGTAGTGGCTAGCCGCGAGACCCAGTACTTC
D gene: -; CDR3 length: 14; J gene: TRBJ2-4; V gene: TRBV15; clone size: few; CDR3 protein: CATSREIGRLGIYF; CDR3 DNA: TGTGCCACCAGCAGAGAGATCGGACGGCTCGGGATTTACTTC